Following are 17 T cell receptor beta chains from one sample sequenced in a study of blood T cells in healthy people across ages. A sample-barcoded 5' primer and a J-beta primer mix were used in a second PCR of roughly 6 to 11 cycles. Each CDR3 protein is one row after TCRdb ran MiXCR on the 5' RACE reads. The sample contains about 730,000 distinct CDR3 sequences, more than 40% of which appear only once. Source material: blood. The source is a woman aged 60-75 years in good health.

Note on this clonotype: Germline and junction disagree at one end, which may indicate a read error. V is TRBV5-1 and J is TRBJ2-3; 9 nucleotides match TRBD2. Germline V gives CDR1 SGHRS, CDR2 YFSETQ. CDR3 length: 16 residues. The CDR3 is CASSLGAGGGTDTQYF. CDR3 in DNA: TGTGCCAGCAGTTTAGGAGCGGGAGGTGGCACAGATACGCAGTATTTT.

J is TRBJ1-6 and V is TRBV25-1; D is unclear. The CDR3 runs 15 residues. V was pared by 6 bases and J by 9 bases, with 18 bases between. Germline V gene lookup returns CDR1 MGHDK and CDR2 SYGVNS. Here the CDR3 reads CASRETETNGSPLHF. CDR3 nucleotides: TGTGCCAGCAGGGAAACGGAGACCAACGGTTCACCCCTCCACTTT.

The chain is built from TRBV7-3 and TRBJ2-7; 7 bases match TRBD1. The germline CDR1 and CDR2 sequences are SGHTA and FQGTGA. The CDR3 runs 18 residues. Trimming took 5 bases from V and 2 from J; bases not matched to a gene: 18. CDR3 loop: CASSLVGVQGFGTYEQYF. CDR3 sequence (DNA): TGTGCCAGCAGCCTGGTGGGAGTACAGGGGTTCGGGACCTACGAGCAGTACTTC. Variable domain in full (rest from reference TRBV7-3 and TRBJ2-7): GAGVSQTPSNKVTEKGKYVELRCDPISGHTALYWYRQSLGQGPEFLIYFQGTGAADDSGLPNDRFFAVRPEGSVSTLKIQRTERGDSAVYLCASSLVGVQGFGTYEQYFGPGTRLTVT.

The gene calls are TRBV7-9 and TRBJ1-1; weak D call: TRBD1 (5 bases). The germline V and J ends were trimmed by 5 bases and 1 base, with 14 bases remaining between them. Germline values: CDR1 SEHNR, CDR2 FQNEAQ (reference sequence). The CDR3 is 15 residues long. The CDR3 DNA reads as TGTGCCAGCAGCCCCCCCGACAGAGAGAACACTGAAGCTTTCTTT. It yields the protein CASSPPDRENTEAFF.

This clonotype was seen a few times. This rearrangement joins TRBV18 to TRBJ2-1, with D uncertain. This CDR3 spans 15 amino acids. In germline, CDR1 is KGHSH, CDR2 LQKENI. Trimming removed 0 bases at V and 2 bases at J, with 8 bases between. The CDR3 region is CASSPPSPAYNEQFF. The CDR3 nucleotides read TGTGCCAGCTCACCACCAAGTCCTGCCTACAATGAGCAGTTCTTC.

This clonotype turned up a few times. The chain links TRBV6-1 to TRBJ2-1, with D possibly TRBD2 on 5 matching bases. CDR1 is MNHNS and CDR2 is SASEGT in the germline V gene. CDR3 size: 11 residues. V lost 1 base and J lost 15, with 10 bases in between. CDR3 amino acids: CASSEGFGGFF. The CDR3 nucleotides are TGTGCCAGCAGTGAAGGGTTTGGAGGGTTCTTC.

The chain employs TRBV20-1 and TRBJ1-4, with 9 bases that match TRBD1. The CDR3 sequence is 17 residues long. Trimming took 6 bases from V and 7 from J; bases not matched to a gene: 18. Germline CDR1 is DFQATT and CDR2 is SNEGSKA (reference sequence). The CDR3 here is CSAHNPGQGGVGEKLFF. The CDR3 bases are TGCAGTGCGCACAATCCGGGACAGGGCGGCGTCGGTGAAAAACTGTTTTTT.

J is TRBJ2-3 and V is TRBV6-4; possibly TRBD2 for D (5 bases). Trimming took 3 bases from V and 4 from J, leaving 11 bases between them. Germline CDR1 MRHNA, CDR2 SNTAGT. This CDR3 is 14 amino acids long. The CDR3 sequence: CASSEIEGADTQYF. The CDR3 nucleotides read TGTGCCAGCAGTGAGATAGAGGGAGCAGATACGCAGTATTTT.

The rearrangement uses TRBV27 and TRBJ2-3; D remains unclear. Germline CDR1 MNHEY, CDR2 SMNVEV (reference sequence). The CDR3 totals 15 residues. The ends were cut back, 0 bases at V and 5 bases at J, with 12 bases in the middle. The CDR3, as DNA: TGTGCCAGCAGTTTATCGAGACGGCCACAAGATACGCAGTATTTT. The encoded protein is CASSLSRRPQDTQYF.

This clonotype was seen more than once but under ten times. V usage is TRBV3-1 and J usage is TRBJ2-5; D unresolved. V lost 1 base and J lost 6, with 9 bases in between. The CDR3 totals 13 residues. Germline CDR1 LGHDT, CDR2 YNNKEL (reference sequence). CDR3 residues: CASSQAGEKTQYF. Here the CDR3 DNA reads TGTGCCAGCAGCCAAGCCGGAGAGAAGACCCAGTACTTC.

This clonotype appeared many times. The V and J genes are TRBV9 and TRBJ2-3, with 9 bases aligning to TRBD2. Losses at the gene ends were 0 bases for V and 6 bases for J; bases not matched to a gene: 8. The CDR3 is 16 residues long. Germline V CDR1 and CDR2: SGDLS, YYNGEE. In DNA, the CDR3 is TGTGCCAGCAGCGTAGACTGGGCTAGCGGGACCGATACGCAGTATTTT. This encodes CASSVDWASGTDTQYF.

This chain links TRBV12-3 or TRBV12-4 with TRBJ1-6; D perhaps matches TRBD1 (5 bases). The V gene lost 9 bases and the J gene lost 0 bases, with 18 bases spanning the gap. This CDR3 is built from 17 residues. The CDR3 DNA sequence: TGTGCCAGAAGTCCGCGCGGGGGGAGCTCCTATAATTCACCCCTCCACTTT. Protein sequence: CARSPRGGSSYNSPLHF.

The chain carries TRBV12-3 or TRBV12-4 and TRBJ2-5; 9 nucleotides line up with TRBD1. The CDR3 covers 15 residues. Trimming cost V 5 bases and J 5 bases; bases outside gene matches: 9. The CDR3 reads CASSPQTGGTETQYF. The CDR3 DNA follows: TGTGCCAGCAGTCCGCAAACAGGGGGCACGGAGACCCAGTACTTC.

J is TRBJ2-7 and V is TRBV12-3 or TRBV12-4, with unresolved D. This CDR3 contains 13 residues. Trimming took 3 bases from V and 7 from J, leaving 13 bases between them. CDR3 sequence reads: CASSFYSDNEQYF. CDR3 in DNA: TGTGCCAGCAGTTTCTACTCAGACAATGAGCAGTACTTC.

This sequence joins TRBV9 and TRBJ2-3; D is perhaps TRBD2 (6 bases). Trimming removed 4 bases at V and 3 bases at J, with 12 bases between. The germline V gene encodes CDR1 SGDLS and CDR2 YYNGEE. The CDR3 runs 14 residues. The CDR3 DNA reads as TGTGCCAGCAGCCCCTCTAGCGTGACAGATACGCAGTATTTT. Protein product: CASSPSSVTDTQYF. The complete variable domain, with remaining parts taken from reference TRBV9 and TRBJ2-3, reads DSGVTQTPKHLITATGQRVTLRCSPRSGDLSVYWYQQSLDQGLQFLIQYYNGEERAKGNILERFSAQQFPDLHSELNLSSLELGDSALYFCASSPSSVTDTQYFGPGTRLTVL.

This clonotype appeared a single time. This chain joins TRBV11-2 and TRBJ1-1, with TRBD1 as a possible D gene (5 bases). This CDR3 has 14 amino acids. Germline V gene lookup returns CDR1 SGHAT and CDR2 FQNNGV. V lost 5 bases and J 1 base, leaving 11 bases between the germline ends. CDR3 region: CASSPGPKNTEAFF. Written as DNA, the CDR3 is TGTGCCAGCAGCCCGGGACCGAAGAACACTGAAGCTTTCTTT.

This chain uses TRBV25-1 with TRBJ2-7, with D unresolved. Germline V gives CDR1 MGHDK, CDR2 SYGVNS. V gave up 4 bases and J gave up 6 bases, with 10 bases separating them. The CDR3 is made up of 12 amino acids. The CDR3 loop reads CASSAPGCEQYF. In DNA, the CDR3 is TGTGCCAGCAGTGCCCCAGGTTGCGAGCAGTACTTC.